This T cell receptor (beta chain) was sequenced for a study of blood T cell repertoires in COVID-19. Background on the study: Whether acute or convalescent, the COVID-19 samples came from the United States, Italy and Spain. The cDNA or gDNA used as material had been derived from T cells, B-cell-depleted T cells, or PBMCs.

Only in-frame clones appear in the TCRdb table, and some are missing; sequencing was by immunoSEQ multiplex PCR. The top ten hold roughly 1.6% of the sample, which has over 300,000 clones, 86% seen once. The sample holds a few counts of this clone. The CDR3 is made up of 13 amino acids. Germline assignment: CDR1 ENHRY and CDR2 SYGVKD. The V gene lost 7 bases and the J gene lost 5 bases, with 14 bases spanning the gap. The rearrangement joins TRBV10-3 to TRBJ1-2; D remains ambiguous. Sequences were obtained from peripheral blood. The sequence derives from a woman in her 50s with acute or convalescent COVID-19. This CDR3 is CAITGGQEYGYTF. CDR3 nucleotide sequence: TGTGCCATCACAGGAGGCCAAGAGTATGGCTACACCTTC.